What follows are 4 T cell receptor beta chains derived from one specimen sequenced in a study of cytomegalovirus exposure and HLA in healthy donors. It was with 60 Vbeta and 13 Jbeta primers that the PCR ran. Sequencing was performed with immunoSEQ multiplex PCR; in TCRdb, only in-frame clones are kept and a portion is missing. The sample comprises fewer than 150,000 clones, around 85% of which are singletons, and roughly 4.5% rests with the top ten. The sample consisted of PBMCs. The receptors were gathered from a middle-aged man in good health and CMV-seropositive.

V usage is TRBV11-2 and J usage is TRBJ1-1; D might be TRBD1 (5 bases). V lost 1 base to trimming and J lost 2 bases, with 14 bases between them. The V gene's germline CDR1 is SGHAT and CDR2 FQNNGV. This CDR3 has 16 amino acids. The CDR3 DNA is TGTGCCAGCAGCTTAGGAGTTATAGGGGCCAACACTGAAGCTTTCTTT. Translated, it gives CASSLGVIGANTEAFF.

This chain uses TRBV6-5 with TRBJ2-3, with a tentative D call TRBD2 (6 bases). V shed 7 bases and J shed 0 bases, with 14 bases lying between them. The CDR3 runs 15 residues. CDR1 and CDR2 from the germline V gene are MNHEY and SVGAGI. This chain's CDR3 is CASTSISGSTDTQYF. For the CDR3, the DNA is TGTGCCAGCACCTCAATTAGCGGCAGCACAGATACGCAGTATTTT.

The J gene is TRBJ1-2, the V gene TRBV2, with D possibly being TRBD1 (5 bases). The CDR3 contains 12 residues. V lost 7 bases, J lost 3 bases, and 9 bases lay in between. The germline V gene encodes CDR1 SNHLY and CDR2 FYNNEI. The CDR3 bases are TGTGCCAGCACAGACAGACACTATGGCTACACCTTC. Its protein is CASTDRHYGYTF. Using reference TRBV2 and TRBJ1-2 for the parts outside the CDR3, the full variable domain is EPEVTQTPSHQVTQMGQEVILRCVPISNHLYFYWYRQILGQKVEFLVSFYNNEISEKSEIFDDQFSVERPDGSNFTLKIRSTKLEDSAMYFCASTDRHYGYTFGSGTRLTVV.

This clone has more than one count but fewer than ten. The chain carries TRBV20-1 and TRBJ2-5; the D gene is possibly TRBD1 (6 bases). This CDR3 has 11 residues. Germline values: CDR1 DFQATT, CDR2 SNEGSKA (reference sequence). Trimming stripped 8 bases from V and 5 bases from J, with 12 bases between. CDR3 sequence (DNA): TGCAGTTCCCTTCAGGGGGAGACCCAGTACTTC. It translates to CSSLQGETQYF.